This TCR beta chain emerged from a study of T cells in Graves' hyperthyroidism and ophthalmopathy. The study's findings and limits: The majority of expanded thyroid clonotypes above 0.001 also appeared in blood.

Diagnosis relied on clinical symptoms, serum thyroxine and TRAb, thyroid ultrasound and orbital computed tomography. The PBMCs were taken from approximately 9.7 ml of fresh peripheral blood. This clonotype was counted only a few times. As yet, its antigen is unknown. TCR beta CDR3 sequences were amplified from RNA transcripts. The HTBI primer set served for first-round RT-PCR of the TCR CDR3. TCRdb recomputed calls from the multiplex PCR reads with MiXCR, one row per CDR3 protein. The sample has 400,000 to 450,000 distinct CDR3 sequences; roughly 15% are singletons. This receptor was identified in a man younger than 30 with Graves' ophthalmopathy. The sequencing input was blood.

The CDR3 coding sequence is TGTGCCAGCAGCTTGGCGCTAGGCGCGGGGGAGACCCAGTACTTC. Protein product: CASSLALGAGETQYF. The V and J genes are TRBV5-4 and TRBJ2-5; a possible D gene is TRBD2 (6 bases). This CDR3 spans 15 amino acids. The germline V gene encodes CDR1 SGHNT and CDR2 YYREEE (reference sequence). V was cut by 0 bases and J by 5 bases, with 14 bases left in between. Complete variable domain (other parts from reference TRBV5-4 and TRBJ2-5): ETGVTQSPTHLIKTRGQQVTLRCSSQSGHNTVSWYQQALGQGPQFIFQYYREEENGRGNFPPRFSGLQFPNYSSELNVNALELDDSALYLCASSLALGAGETQYFGPGTRLLVL.